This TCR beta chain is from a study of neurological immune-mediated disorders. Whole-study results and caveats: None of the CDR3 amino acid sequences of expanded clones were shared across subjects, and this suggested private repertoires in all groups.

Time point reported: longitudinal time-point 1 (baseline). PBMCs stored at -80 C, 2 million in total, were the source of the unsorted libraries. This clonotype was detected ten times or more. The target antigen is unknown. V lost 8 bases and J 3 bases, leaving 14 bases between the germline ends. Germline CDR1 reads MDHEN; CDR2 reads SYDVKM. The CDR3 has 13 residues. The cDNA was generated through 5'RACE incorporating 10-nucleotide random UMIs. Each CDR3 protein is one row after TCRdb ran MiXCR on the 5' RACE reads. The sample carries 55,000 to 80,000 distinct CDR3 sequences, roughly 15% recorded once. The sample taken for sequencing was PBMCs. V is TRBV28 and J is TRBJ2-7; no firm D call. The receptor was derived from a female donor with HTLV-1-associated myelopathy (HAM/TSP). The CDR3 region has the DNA TGTGCCAGCTTTGGGGTCAACAACTACGAGCAGTACTTC. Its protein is CASFGVNNYEQYF. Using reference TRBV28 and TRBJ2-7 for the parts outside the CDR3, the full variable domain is DVKVTQSSRYLVKRTGEKVFLECVQDMDHENMFWYRQDPGLGLRLIYFSYDVKMKEKGDIPEGYSVSREKKERFSLILESASTNQTSMYLCASFGVNNYEQYFGPGTRLTVT.